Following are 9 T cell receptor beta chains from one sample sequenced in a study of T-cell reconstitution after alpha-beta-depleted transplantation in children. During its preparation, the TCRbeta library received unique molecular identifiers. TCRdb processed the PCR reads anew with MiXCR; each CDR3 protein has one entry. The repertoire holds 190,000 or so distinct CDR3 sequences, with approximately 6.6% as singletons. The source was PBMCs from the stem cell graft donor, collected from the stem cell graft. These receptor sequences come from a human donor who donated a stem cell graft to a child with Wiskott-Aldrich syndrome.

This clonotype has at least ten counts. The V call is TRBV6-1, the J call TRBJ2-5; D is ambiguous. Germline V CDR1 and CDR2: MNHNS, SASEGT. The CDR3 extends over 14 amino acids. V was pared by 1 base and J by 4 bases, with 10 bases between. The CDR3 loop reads CASSEGRLTETQYF. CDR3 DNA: TGTGCCAGCAGTGAAGGAAGGCTTACAGAGACCCAGTACTTC.

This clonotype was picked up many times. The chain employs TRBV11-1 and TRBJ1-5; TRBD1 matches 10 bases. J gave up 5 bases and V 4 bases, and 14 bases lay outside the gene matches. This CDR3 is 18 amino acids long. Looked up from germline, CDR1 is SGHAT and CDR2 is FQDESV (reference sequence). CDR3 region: CASSSGPGTGVRDQPQHF. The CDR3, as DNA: TGTGCCAGCAGCTCCGGTCCCGGGACAGGGGTGAGGGATCAGCCCCAGCATTTT. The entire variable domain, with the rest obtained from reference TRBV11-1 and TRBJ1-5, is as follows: EAEVAQSPRYKITEKSQAVAFWCDPISGHATLYWYRQILGQGPELLVQFQDESVVDDSQLPKDRFSAERLKGVDSTLKIQPAELGDSAMYLCASSSGPGTGVRDQPQHFGDGTRLSIL.

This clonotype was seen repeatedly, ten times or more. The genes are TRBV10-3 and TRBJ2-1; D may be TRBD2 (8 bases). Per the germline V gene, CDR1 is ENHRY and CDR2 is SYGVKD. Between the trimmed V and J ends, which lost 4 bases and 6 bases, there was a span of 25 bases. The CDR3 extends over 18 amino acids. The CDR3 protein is CAISGEGAWEREFNEQFF. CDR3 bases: TGTGCCATCAGTGGAGAGGGGGCTTGGGAGCGGGAGTTCAATGAGCAGTTCTTC.

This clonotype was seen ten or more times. The CDR3 coding sequence is TGTGCCACCAGTGATTTACGCGGGGACTACACCTTC. Translation: CATSDLRGDYTF. This chain joins TRBV24-1 and TRBJ1-2; D uncertain. The CDR3 runs to 12 residues. Germline loops: CDR1 KGHDR, CDR2 SFDVKD. The V and J ends lost 1 base and 10 bases respectively, with 9 bases between them.

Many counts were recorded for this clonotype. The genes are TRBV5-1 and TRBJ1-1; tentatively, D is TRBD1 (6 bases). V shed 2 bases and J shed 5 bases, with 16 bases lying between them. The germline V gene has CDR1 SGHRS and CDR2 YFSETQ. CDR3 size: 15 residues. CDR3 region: CASSFQSGAWTEAFF. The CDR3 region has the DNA TGCGCCAGCAGCTTTCAATCAGGGGCTTGGACTGAAGCTTTCTTT. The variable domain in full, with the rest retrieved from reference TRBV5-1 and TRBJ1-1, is KAGVTQTPRYLIKTRGQQVTLSCSPISGHRSVSWYQQTPGQGLQFLFEYFSETQRNKGNFPGRFSGRQFSNSRSEMNVSTLELGDSALYLCASSFQSGAWTEAFFGQGTRLTVV.

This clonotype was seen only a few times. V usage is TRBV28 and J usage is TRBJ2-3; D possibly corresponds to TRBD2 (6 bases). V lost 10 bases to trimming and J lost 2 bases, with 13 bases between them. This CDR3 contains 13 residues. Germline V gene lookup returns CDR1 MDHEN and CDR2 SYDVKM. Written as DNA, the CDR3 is TGTGCCACCCGAGCGGGTCCCACAGATACGCAGTATTTT. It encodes CATRAGPTDTQYF.

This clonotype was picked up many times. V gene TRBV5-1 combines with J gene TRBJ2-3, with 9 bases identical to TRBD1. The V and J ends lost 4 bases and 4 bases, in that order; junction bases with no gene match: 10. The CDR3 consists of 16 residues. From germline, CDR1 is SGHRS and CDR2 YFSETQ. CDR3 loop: CASSPGTGTIADTQYF. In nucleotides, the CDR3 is TGCGCCAGCAGCCCCGGGACAGGGACGATAGCAGATACGCAGTATTTT. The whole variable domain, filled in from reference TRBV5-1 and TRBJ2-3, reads KAGVTQTPRYLIKTRGQQVTLSCSPISGHRSVSWYQQTPGQGLQFLFEYFSETQRNKGNFPGRFSGRQFSNSRSEMNVSTLELGDSALYLCASSPGTGTIADTQYFGPGTRLTVL.

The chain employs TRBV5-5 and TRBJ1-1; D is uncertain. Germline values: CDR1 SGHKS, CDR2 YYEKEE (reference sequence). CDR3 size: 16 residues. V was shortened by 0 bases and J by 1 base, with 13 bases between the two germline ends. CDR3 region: CASSLGLIVENTEAFF. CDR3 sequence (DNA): TGTGCCAGCAGCTTGGGCCTTATCGTAGAGAACACTGAAGCTTTCTTT.

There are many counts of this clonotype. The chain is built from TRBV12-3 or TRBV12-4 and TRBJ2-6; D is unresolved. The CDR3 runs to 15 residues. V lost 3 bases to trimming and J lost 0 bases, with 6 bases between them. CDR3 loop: CASSLLSSGANVLTF. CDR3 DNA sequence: TGTGCCAGCAGTTTGTTAAGCTCTGGGGCCAACGTCCTGACTTTC.